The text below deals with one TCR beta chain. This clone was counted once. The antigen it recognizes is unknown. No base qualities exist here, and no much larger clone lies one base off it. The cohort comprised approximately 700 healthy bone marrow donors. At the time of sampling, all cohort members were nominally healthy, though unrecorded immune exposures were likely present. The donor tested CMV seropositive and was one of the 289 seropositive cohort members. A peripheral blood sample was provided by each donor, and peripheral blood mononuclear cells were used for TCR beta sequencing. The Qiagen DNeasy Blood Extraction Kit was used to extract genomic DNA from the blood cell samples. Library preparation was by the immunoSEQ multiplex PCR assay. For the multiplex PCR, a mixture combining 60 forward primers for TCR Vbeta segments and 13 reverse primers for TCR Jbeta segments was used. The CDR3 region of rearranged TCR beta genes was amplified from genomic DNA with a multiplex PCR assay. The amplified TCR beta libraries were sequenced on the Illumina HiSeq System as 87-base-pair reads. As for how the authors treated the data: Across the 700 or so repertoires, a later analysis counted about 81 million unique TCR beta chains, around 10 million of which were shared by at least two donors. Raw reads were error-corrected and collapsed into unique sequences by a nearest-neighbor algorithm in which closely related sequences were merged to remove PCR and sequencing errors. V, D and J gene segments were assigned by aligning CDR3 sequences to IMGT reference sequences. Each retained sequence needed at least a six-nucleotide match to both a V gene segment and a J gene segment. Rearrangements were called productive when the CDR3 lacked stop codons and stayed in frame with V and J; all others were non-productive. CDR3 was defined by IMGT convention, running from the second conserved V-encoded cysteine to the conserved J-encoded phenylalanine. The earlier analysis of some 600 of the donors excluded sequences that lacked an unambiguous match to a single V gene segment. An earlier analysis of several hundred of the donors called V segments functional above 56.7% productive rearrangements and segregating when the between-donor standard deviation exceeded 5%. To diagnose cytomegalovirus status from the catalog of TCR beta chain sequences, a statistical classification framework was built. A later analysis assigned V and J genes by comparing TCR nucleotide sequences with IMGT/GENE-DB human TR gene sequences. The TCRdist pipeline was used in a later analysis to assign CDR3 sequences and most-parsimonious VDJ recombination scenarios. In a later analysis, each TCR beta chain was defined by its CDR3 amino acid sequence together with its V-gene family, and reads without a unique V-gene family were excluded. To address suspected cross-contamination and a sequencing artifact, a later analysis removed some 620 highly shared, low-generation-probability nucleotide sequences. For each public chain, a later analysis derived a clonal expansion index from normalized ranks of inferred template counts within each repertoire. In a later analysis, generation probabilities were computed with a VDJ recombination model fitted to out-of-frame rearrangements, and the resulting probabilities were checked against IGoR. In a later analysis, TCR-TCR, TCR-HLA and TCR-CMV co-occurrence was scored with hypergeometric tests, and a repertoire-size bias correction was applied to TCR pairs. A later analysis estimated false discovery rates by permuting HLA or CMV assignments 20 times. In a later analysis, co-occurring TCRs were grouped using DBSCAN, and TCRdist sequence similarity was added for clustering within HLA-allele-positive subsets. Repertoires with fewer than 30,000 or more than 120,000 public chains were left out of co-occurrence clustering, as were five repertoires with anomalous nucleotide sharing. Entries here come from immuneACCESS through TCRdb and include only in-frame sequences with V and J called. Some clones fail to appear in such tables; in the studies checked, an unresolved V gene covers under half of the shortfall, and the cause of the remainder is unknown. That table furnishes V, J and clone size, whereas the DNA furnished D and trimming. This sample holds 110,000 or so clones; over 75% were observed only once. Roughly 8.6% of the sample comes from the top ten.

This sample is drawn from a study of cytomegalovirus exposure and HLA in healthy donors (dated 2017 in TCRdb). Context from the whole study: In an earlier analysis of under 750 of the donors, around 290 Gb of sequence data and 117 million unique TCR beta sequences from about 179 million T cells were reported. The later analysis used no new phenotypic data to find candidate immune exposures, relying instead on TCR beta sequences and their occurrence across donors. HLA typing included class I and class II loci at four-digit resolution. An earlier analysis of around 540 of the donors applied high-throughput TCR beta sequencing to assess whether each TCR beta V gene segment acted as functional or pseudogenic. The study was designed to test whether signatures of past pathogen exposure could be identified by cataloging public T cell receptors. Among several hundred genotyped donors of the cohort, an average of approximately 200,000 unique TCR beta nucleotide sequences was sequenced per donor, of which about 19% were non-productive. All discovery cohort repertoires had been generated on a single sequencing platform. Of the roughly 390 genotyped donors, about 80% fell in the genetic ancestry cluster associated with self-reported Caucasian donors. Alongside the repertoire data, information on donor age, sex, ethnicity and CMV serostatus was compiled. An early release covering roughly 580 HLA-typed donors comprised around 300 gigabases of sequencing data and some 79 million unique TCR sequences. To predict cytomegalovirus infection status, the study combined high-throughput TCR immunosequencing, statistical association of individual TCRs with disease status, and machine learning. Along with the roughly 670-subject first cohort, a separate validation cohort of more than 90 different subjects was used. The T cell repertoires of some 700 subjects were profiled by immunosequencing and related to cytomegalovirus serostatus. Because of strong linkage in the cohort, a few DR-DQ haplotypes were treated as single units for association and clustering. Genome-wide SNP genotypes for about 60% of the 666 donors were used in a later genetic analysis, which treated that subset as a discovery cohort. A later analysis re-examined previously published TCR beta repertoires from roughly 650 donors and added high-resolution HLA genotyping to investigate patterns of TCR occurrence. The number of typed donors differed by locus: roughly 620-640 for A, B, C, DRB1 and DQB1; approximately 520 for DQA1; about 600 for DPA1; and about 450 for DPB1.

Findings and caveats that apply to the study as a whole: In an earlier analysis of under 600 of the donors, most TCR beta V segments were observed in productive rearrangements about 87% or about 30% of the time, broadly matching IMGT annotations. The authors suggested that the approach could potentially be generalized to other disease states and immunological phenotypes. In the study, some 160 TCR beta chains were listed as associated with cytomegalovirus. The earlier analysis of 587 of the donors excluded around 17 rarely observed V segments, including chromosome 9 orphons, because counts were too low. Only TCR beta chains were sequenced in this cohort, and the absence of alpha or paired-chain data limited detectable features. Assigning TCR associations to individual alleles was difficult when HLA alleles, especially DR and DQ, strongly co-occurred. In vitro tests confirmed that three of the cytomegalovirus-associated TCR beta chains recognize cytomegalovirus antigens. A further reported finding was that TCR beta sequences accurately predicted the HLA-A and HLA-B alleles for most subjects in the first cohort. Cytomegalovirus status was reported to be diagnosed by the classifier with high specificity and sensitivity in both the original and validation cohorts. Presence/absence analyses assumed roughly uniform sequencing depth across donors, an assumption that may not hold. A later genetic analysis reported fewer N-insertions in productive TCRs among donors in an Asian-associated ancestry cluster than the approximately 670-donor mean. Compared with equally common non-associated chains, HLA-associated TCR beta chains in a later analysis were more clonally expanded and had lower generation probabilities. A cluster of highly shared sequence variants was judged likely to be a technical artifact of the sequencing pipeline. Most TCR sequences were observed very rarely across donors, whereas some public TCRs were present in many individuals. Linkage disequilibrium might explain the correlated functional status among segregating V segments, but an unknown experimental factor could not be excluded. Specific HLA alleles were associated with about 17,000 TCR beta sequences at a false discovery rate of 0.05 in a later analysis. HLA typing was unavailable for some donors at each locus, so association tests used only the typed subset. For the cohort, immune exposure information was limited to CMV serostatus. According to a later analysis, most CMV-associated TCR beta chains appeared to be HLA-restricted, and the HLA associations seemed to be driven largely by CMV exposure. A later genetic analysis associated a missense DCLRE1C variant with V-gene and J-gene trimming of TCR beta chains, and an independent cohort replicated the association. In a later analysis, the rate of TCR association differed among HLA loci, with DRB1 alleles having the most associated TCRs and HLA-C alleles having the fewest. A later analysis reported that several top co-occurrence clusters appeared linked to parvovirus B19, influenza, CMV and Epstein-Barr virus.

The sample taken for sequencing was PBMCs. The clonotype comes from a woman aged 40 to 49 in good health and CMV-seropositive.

The CDR3 is CASTGIGREQYF. In nucleotides, the sequence is TGTGCCAGCACAGGGATAGGTCGGGAGCAGTACTTC. Recombination joined TRBV28 with TRBJ2-7; the D gene is perhaps TRBD1, on 5 matching bases. The germline ends are 14 bases apart after V is trimmed by 7 bases and J by 7 bases. The CDR3 runs 12 amino acids, cysteine and phenylalanine included. Of the read, only the CDR3 DNA is kept; its 36 bases are in frame from base 1. CDR1 and CDR2 are read off the germline V gene as MDHEN and SYDVKM.